Included here is one T cell receptor beta chain sequence, with context. This entry comes from a study of shared clonotypes between healthy human individuals. Sequenced by immunoSEQ multiplex PCR; TCRdb stores in-frame clones only, minus some. The sample carries about 1.1 million clones, 78% recorded once. Germline-derived CDR1 and CDR2 are MNHNY and SVGAGI (reference sequence). CDR3 length: 16 residues. V trimming: 2 bases; J trimming: 3 bases; junction bases outside the gene matches: 9. The clonotype was recovered from a man in his late teens or twenties in good health. Some clones in this sample may be carry-over from other donors' samples. The specimen was memory CD4+ T cells from PBMCs. Indicated subset: CD45RA-negative fraction. The rearrangement uses TRBV6-6 and TRBJ1-1; TRBD1 matches at 7 bases. The CDR3 sequence is CASSYPKKGAYTEAFF. Here the CDR3 DNA reads TGTGCCAGCAGTTACCCGAAGAAGGGGGCGTACACTGAAGCTTTCTTT.